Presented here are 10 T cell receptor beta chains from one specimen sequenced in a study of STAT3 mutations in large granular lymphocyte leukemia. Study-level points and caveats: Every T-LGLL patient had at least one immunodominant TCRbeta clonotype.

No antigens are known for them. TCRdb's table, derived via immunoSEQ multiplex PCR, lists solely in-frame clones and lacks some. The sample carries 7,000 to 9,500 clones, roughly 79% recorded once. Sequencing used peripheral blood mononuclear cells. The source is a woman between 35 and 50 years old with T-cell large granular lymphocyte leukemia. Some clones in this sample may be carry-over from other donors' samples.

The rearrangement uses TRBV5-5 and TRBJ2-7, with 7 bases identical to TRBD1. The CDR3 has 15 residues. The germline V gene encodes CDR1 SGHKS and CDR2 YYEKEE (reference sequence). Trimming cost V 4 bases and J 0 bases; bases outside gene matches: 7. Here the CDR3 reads CASSLTGQASYEQYF. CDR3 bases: TGTGCCAGCAGCCTAACAGGACAGGCCTCCTACGAGCAGTACTTC.

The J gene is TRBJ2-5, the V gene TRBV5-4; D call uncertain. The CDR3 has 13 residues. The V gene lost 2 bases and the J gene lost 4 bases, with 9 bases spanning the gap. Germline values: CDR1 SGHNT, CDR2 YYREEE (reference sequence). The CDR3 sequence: CASSFFEVETQYF. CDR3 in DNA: TGTGCCAGCAGCTTTTTCGAGGTAGAGACCCAGTACTTC.

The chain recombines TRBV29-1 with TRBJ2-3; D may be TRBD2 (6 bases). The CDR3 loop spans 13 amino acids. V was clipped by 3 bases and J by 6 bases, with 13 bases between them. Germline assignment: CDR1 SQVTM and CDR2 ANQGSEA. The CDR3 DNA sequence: TGCAGCGTTGACAGGGACTCCTGGGATACGCAGTATTTT. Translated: CSVDRDSWDTQYF.

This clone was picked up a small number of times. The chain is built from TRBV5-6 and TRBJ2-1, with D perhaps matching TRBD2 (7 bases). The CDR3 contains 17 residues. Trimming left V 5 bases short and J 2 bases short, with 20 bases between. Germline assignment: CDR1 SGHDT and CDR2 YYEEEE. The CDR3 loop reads CASSPLVGGLTYNEQFF. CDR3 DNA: TGTGCCAGCAGTCCACTGGTGGGGGGGCTAACCTACAATGAGCAGTTCTTC.

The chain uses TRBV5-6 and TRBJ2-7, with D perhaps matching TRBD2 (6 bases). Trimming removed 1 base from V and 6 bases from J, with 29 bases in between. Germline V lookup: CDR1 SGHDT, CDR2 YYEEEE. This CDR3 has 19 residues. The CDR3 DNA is TGTGCCAGCAGCTTGCGTCCAGCCCCCTATTCTTGGGAGGCATCCGAGCAGTACTTC. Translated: CASSLRPAPYSWEASEQYF. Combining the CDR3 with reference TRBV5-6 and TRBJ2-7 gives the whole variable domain DAGVTQSPTHLIKTRGQQVTLRCSPKSGHDTVSWYQQALGQGPQFIFQYYEEEERQRGNFPDRFSGHQFPNYSSELNVNALLLGDSALYLCASSLRPAPYSWEASEQYFGPGTRLTVT.

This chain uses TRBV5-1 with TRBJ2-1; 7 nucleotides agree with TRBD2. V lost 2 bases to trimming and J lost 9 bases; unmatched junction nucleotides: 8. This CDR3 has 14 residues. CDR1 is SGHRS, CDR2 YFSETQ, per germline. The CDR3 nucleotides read TGCGCCAGCAGCTTTCGGGCGGGAGAGGTTGAGCAGTTCTTC. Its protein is CASSFRAGEVEQFF.

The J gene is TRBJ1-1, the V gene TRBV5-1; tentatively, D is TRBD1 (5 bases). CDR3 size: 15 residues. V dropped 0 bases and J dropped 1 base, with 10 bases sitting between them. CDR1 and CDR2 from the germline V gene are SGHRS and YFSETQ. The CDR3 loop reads CASSLDRQQNTEAFF. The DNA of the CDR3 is TGCGCCAGCAGCTTGGATAGACAGCAGAACACTGAAGCTTTCTTT.

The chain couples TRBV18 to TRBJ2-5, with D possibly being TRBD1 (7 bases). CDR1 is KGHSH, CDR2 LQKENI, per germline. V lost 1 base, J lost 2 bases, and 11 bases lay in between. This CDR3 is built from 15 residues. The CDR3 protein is CASSPLQGGQETQYF. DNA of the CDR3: TGTGCCAGCTCACCACTGCAGGGGGGTCAAGAGACCCAGTACTTC.

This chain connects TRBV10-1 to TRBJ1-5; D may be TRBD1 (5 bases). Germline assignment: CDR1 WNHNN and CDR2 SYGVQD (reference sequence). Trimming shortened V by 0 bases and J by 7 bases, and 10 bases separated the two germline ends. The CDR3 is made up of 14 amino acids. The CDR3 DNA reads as TGCGCCAGCAGTGAGTCTGCAGGGCGCCAGCCCCAGCATTTT. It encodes CASSESAGRQPQHF.

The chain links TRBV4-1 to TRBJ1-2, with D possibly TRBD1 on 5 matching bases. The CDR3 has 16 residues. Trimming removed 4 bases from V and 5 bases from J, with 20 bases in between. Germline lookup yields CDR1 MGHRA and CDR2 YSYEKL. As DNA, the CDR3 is TGCGCCAGCAGCCGAAGCGGGGACCCACGTGAATATGGCTACACCTTC. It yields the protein CASSRSGDPREYGYTF.